This TCR beta chain was sequenced for a study of PD-L1 blockade in urothelial cancer. The sample's time point: pretreatment peripheral blood. Data came from immunoSEQ multiplex PCR; TCRdb stores just in-frame clones and leaves some out. In the table there are about 95,000 clones, nearly 90% of which are singletons. The germline gives CDR1 MNHNY, CDR2 SVGAGI (reference sequence). The CDR3 is made up of 14 amino acids. The trim removed 7 bases at V and 9 bases at J, leaving 11 bases unmatched. The genes are TRBV6-6 and TRBJ2-1, with 8 bases identical to TRBD2. This TCR was recovered from a man in his sixties with urothelial cancer. Sequenced here: PBMCs, sampled around atezolizumab (anti-PD-L1) treatment. The CDR3 sequence is CASKNSGEQGEQFF. Written as DNA, the CDR3 is TGTGCCAGCAAAAATAGCGGGGAACAAGGTGAGCAGTTCTTC.